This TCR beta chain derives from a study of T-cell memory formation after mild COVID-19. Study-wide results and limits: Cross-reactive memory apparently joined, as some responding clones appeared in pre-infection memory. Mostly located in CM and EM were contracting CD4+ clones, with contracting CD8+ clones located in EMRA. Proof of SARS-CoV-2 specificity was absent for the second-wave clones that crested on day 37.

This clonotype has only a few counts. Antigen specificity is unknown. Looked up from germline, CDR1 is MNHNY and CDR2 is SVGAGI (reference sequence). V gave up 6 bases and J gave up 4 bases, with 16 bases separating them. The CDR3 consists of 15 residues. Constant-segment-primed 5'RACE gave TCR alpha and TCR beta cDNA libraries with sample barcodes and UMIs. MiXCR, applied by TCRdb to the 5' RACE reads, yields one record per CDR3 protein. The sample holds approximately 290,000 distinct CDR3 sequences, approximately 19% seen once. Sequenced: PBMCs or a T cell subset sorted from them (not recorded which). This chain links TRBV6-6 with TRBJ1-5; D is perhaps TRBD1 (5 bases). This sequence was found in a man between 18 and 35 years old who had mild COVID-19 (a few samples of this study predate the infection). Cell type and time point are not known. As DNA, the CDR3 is TGTGCCAGCAGGTCAGGGAGGCTCGCGAATCAGCCCCAGCATTTT. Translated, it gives CASRSGRLANQPQHF.